This T cell receptor (beta chain) derives from a study of T cells in Graves' hyperthyroidism and ophthalmopathy. For the study at large: Peripheral blood draws took place at initial diagnosis, ahead of any treatment.

Only a few counts were recorded for this clonotype. RNA transcripts provided the source from which TCR beta CDR3 regions were amplified. A first-round RT-PCR of the TCR CDR3 used the HTBI primer set. TCRdb re-called the multiplex PCR reads through MiXCR, storing one row per CDR3 protein. The table includes more than 350,000 distinct CDR3 sequences, approximately 14% detected once. Researchers barred patients who had uncontrolled infection, other autoimmune disease, pregnancy or lactation. Clinical symptoms, serum thyroxine and TRAb, thyroid ultrasound and orbital computed tomography together formed the diagnostic basis. The CDR3 runs 16 residues. Trimming left V 2 bases short and J 2 bases short, with 16 bases between. From germline, CDR1 is MNHNS and CDR2 SASEGT.

Material for sequencing was blood. The chain joins TRBV6-1 to TRBJ2-7; D possibly corresponds to TRBD1 (6 bases). The receptor was isolated from a woman aged 25 to 39 with Graves' ophthalmopathy. Written as DNA, the CDR3 is TGTGCCAGCAGTGAATATCAGGGGCACGGTGCCTACGAGCAGTACTTC. It yields the protein CASSEYQGHGAYEQYF.